This T cell receptor (beta chain) was identified during a study of T-cell memory formation after mild COVID-19. For the study at large: TCR clusters mostly belonged to single donors.

In this sample, this clonotype turned up a few times. What it binds is unknown. This CDR3 contains 15 residues. Germline values: CDR1 MNHEY, CDR2 SVGAGI. With V trimmed by 6 bases and J by 2 bases, 8 bases remained unmatched. TCRdb fed the 5' RACE reads into MiXCR, producing one record per CDR3 protein. The data hold about 140,000 distinct CDR3 sequences, with around 15% observed a single time. The study, taken as a whole, reports: Contracting CD4+ clones lay largely in CM and EM, with CD8+ ones residing in EMRA. Cross-reactive memory seemingly joined, as some responding clones were found in pre-infection memory. Clones that got smaller from day 15 to 85 had even CD4/CD8, while clones growing later tipped toward CD4+.

V is TRBV6-5 and J is TRBJ2-3; the match to TRBD1 covers 7 bases. The sequenced sample consisted of PBMCs or a T cell subset sorted from them (not recorded which). This clonotype was sampled from an adult woman who had mild COVID-19 (a few samples of this study predate the infection). Cell type and time point are not known. The CDR3 DNA sequence: TGTGCCAGCAGCAAAAAGACAGGGTTCACAGATACGCAGTATTTT. This gives the protein CASSKKTGFTDTQYF.